The entry that follows covers one TCR beta chain sequence. Profiling relied on immunoSEQ multiplex PCR, and the TCRdb table lists in-frame clones only, not all of them. The sample consists of approximately 220,000 clones, less than 85% of them appearing once. This study enrolled people aged about 18 to 90 from about two dozen US geographic areas. In assigning cohorts, the study relied on participant-reported clinical history. The sample is drawn from a study of blood T cell repertoires in COVID-19. Study overall: Both acute and convalescent COVID-19 samples were obtained from the United States, Italy and Spain.

V gave up 0 bases and J gave up 3 bases; unmatched junction bases: 7. CDR3 size: 17 residues. CDR1 is KGHSH, CDR2 LQKENI, per germline. The source is a man aged 35-49 years who had recovered from COVID-19. Sequencing input: PBMCs or T cells enriched from blood (not recorded which). The genes are TRBV18 and TRBJ1-2, with TRBD1 matching over 10 bases. CDR3 bases: TGTGCCAGCTCACCACCATTTGGACAGGGGGGACACTATGGCTACACCTTC. Protein sequence: CASSPPFGQGGHYGYTF.